Below are 27 T cell receptor beta chains sequenced from a single sample in a study of response to subunit inactivated influenza vaccine. Each CDR3 protein is one row after TCRdb ran MiXCR on the RT-PCR reads. The profile covers 500,000 or so distinct CDR3 sequences, with about 15% appearing a single time and roughly 3% taken by the ten largest. The sequencing used CD4+ T cells sorted from PBMCs, collected roughly 24 months after vaccination. The source is a man aged 45 to 70 who received an inactivated influenza vaccine.

This chain connects TRBV30 to TRBJ2-5, with a weak D call TRBD2 (5 bases). The CDR3 loop spans 14 amino acids. CDR1 is GTSNPN, CDR2 SVGIG, per germline (reference sequence). Trimming removed 2 bases at V and 5 bases at J, with 15 bases between. The CDR3 reads CAWSWVASRETQYF. CDR3 coding DNA: TGTGCCTGGAGTTGGGTCGCTAGCCGGGAGACCCAGTACTTC.

This clonotype was recorded at least ten times. The J gene is TRBJ2-5, the V gene TRBV12-3 or TRBV12-4; unclear D gene. CDR3 length: 11 residues. The V and J ends lost 5 bases and 5 bases respectively, with 6 bases between them. The CDR3 is CASSNLETQYF. The CDR3 region has the DNA TGTGCCAGCAGTAACCTTGAGACCCAGTACTTC.

The chain uses TRBV7-2 and TRBJ1-1; 7 bases map to TRBD1. The J segment lost 4 bases and the V segment lost 7 bases, leaving 9 bases of the junction unmatched. CDR1 is SGHTA and CDR2 is FQGNSA in the germline V gene. The CDR3 covers 14 residues. The chain's CDR3 is CASIGQAAGTEAFF. For the CDR3, the DNA is TGTGCCAGCATCGGACAGGCAGCGGGCACTGAAGCTTTCTTT. The full variable domain, its missing parts supplied by reference TRBV7-2 and TRBJ1-1, is GAGVSQSPSNKVTEKGKDVELRCDPISGHTALYWYRQSLGQGLEFLIYFQGNSAPDKSGLPSDRFSAERTGGSVSTLTIQRTQQEDSAVYLCASIGQAAGTEAFFGQGTRLTVV.

Many counts were recorded for this clonotype. The J gene is TRBJ1-2, the V gene TRBV7-8, with TRBD1 matching over 11 bases. The CDR3 runs 15 residues. Germline lookup yields CDR1 SGHVS and CDR2 FQNEAQ. V was pared by 5 bases and J by 4 bases, with 6 bases of the junction left unmatched. CDR3 amino acids: CASSPGTGGIYGYTF. DNA for the CDR3: TGTGCCAGCAGCCCTGGGACAGGGGGAATCTATGGCTACACCTTC.

The chain uses TRBV7-9 and TRBJ1-4; TRBD1 matches at 7 bases. The CDR3 runs to 16 residues. From germline, CDR1 is SEHNR and CDR2 FQNEAQ (reference sequence). J was trimmed by 0 bases and V by 1 base; bases with no gene match: 2. The CDR3 region is CASSLGTGPTNEKLFF. In DNA form, the CDR3 reads TGTGCCAGCAGCTTAGGGACAGGCCCAACTAATGAAAAACTGTTTTTT.

Only a few counts were recorded for this clonotype. The gene calls are TRBV12-3 or TRBV12-4 and TRBJ2-1; D might be TRBD2 (5 bases). The CDR3 runs to 15 residues. V was pared by 1 base and J by 1 base, with 8 bases between. CDR3 coding DNA: TGTGCCAGCAGTTTAGAGAGGGTGTCCTACAATGAGCAGTTCTTC. Its translation: CASSLERVSYNEQFF.

The chain recombines TRBV7-2 with TRBJ2-5; TRBD2 matches 8 bases. Germline V lookup: CDR1 SGHTA, CDR2 FQGNSA. J was trimmed by 5 bases and V by 5 bases; bases with no gene match: 7. The CDR3 is 14 amino acids. The CDR3 DNA is TGTGCCAGCAGCATTGGGACTAGTCGGGAGACCCAGTACTTC. It translates to CASSIGTSRETQYF.

This clonotype was observed a few times. The rearrangement links TRBV20-1 to TRBJ2-3, with D possibly matching TRBD2 (5 bases). Germline V gene data show CDR1 as DFQATT and CDR2 as SNEGSKA (reference sequence). Trimming stripped 2 bases from V and 3 bases from J, with 12 bases between. CDR3 length equals 14 residues. The CDR3 DNA follows: TGCAGTGCTAGATCCCTAGAGCGGACAGATACGCAGTATTTT. The encoded protein is CSARSLERTDTQYF.

This clonotype was detected a few times. V usage is TRBV4-3 and J usage is TRBJ1-1; D possibly corresponds to TRBD1 (5 bases). CDR1 and CDR2 from the germline V gene are LGHNA and YSLEER. V lost 4 bases, J lost 0 bases, and 15 bases lay in between. This CDR3 comprises 16 residues. CDR3 sequence (DNA): TGCGCCAGCAGCCCATCCGGGGGTTTGATGAACACTGAAGCTTTCTTT. Its protein is CASSPSGGLMNTEAFF.

This clonotype was found a few times. The rearrangement uses TRBV4-3 and TRBJ2-1; 7 nucleotides match TRBD2. The germline gives CDR1 LGHNA, CDR2 YSLEER. This CDR3 spans 15 amino acids. V dropped 2 bases and J dropped 8; count of bases not matched to a gene: 9. CDR3 nucleotide sequence: TGCGCCAGCAGCCAACAGACTAGCAAGAGAGATGAGCAGTTCTTC. Its protein product is CASSQQTSKRDEQFF.

There are a few counts of this clonotype. V is TRBV12-3 or TRBV12-4 and J is TRBJ2-7; D gene unclear. This CDR3 comprises 14 residues. V lost 1 base to trimming and J lost 3 bases, with 10 bases between them. The DNA of the CDR3 is TGTGCCAGCAGTTTAGAGGCAGGTTACTACGAGCAGTACTTC. Translation: CASSLEAGYYEQYF.

This chain links TRBV27 with TRBJ1-5; D may be TRBD1 (6 bases). Looked up from germline, CDR1 is MNHEY and CDR2 is SMNVEV (reference sequence). The CDR3 spans 13 residues. Trimming left V 5 bases short and J 15 bases short, with 20 bases between. Here the CDR3 DNA reads TGTGCCAGCAGTCAACTCGGGACATCCGCTTGGCATTTT. Translating it yields CASSQLGTSAWHF.

The chain joins TRBV2 to TRBJ2-7, with no clear D. The CDR3 is 12 residues long. Between the trimmed V and J ends, which lost 7 bases and 6 bases, there was a span of 13 bases. CDR1 and CDR2 from the germline V gene are SNHLY and FYNNEI. The CDR3 spells CASKGPVGEQYF. The CDR3, as DNA: TGTGCCAGCAAAGGGCCCGTCGGCGAGCAGTACTTC. The whole variable domain, remainder taken from reference TRBV2 and TRBJ2-7, is EPEVTQTPSHQVTQMGQEVILRCVPISNHLYFYWYRQILGQKVEFLVSFYNNEISEKSEIFDDQFSVERPDGSNFTLKIRSTKLEDSAMYFCASKGPVGEQYFGPGTRLTVT.

This clonotype was picked up a small number of times. The gene calls are TRBV19 and TRBJ1-1; TRBD1 might be the D (5 bases). The germline CDR1 and CDR2 sequences are LNHDA and SQIVND (reference sequence). V dropped 8 bases and J dropped 11 bases, with 21 bases sitting between them. This CDR3 contains 13 residues. Here the CDR3 reads CASDPMGGYQAFF. CDR3 coding DNA: TGTGCCAGTGACCCCATGGGGGGATACCAGGCTTTCTTT.

This clonotype has a handful of counts. J is TRBJ1-1 and V is TRBV3-1, with no clear D. Trimming took 4 bases from V and 7 from J, leaving 10 bases between them. The CDR3 length is 12 residues. CDR1 LGHDT and CDR2 YNNKEL come from the germline V gene (reference sequence). CDR3 sequence: CASSRSPSEAFF. Here the CDR3 DNA reads TGTGCCAGCAGCCGATCCCCTAGTGAAGCTTTCTTT.

The CDR3 loop is CSAKRGQRRETQYF. DNA of the CDR3: TGCAGTGCTAAAAGGGGGCAGAGAAGAGAGACCCAGTACTTC. The chain couples TRBV20-1 to TRBJ2-5; 7 bases are a match to TRBD1. The V and J ends lost 4 bases and 4 bases, in that order; junction bases with no gene match: 9. Germline values: CDR1 DFQATT, CDR2 SNEGSKA (reference sequence). This CDR3 contains 14 residues.

This clonotype has just a few counts. This chain connects TRBV7-8 to TRBJ2-7; D ambiguous. This CDR3 is 14 amino acids long. The V gene's germline CDR1 is SGHVS and CDR2 FQNEAQ. The germline V and J ends were trimmed by 1 base and 0 bases, with 7 bases remaining between them. CDR3 sequence reads: CASSLGRFSYEQYF. CDR3 coding DNA: TGTGCCAGCAGCTTAGGCAGGTTCTCCTACGAGCAGTACTTC. Complete variable domain (other parts from reference TRBV7-8 and TRBJ2-7): GAGVSQSPRYKVAKRGQDVALRCDPISGHVSLFWYQQALGQGPEFLTYFQNEAQLDKSGLPSDRFFAERPEGSVSTLKIQRTQQEDSAVYLCASSLGRFSYEQYFGPGTRLTVT.

This clonotype occurred a few times. This sequence joins TRBV2 and TRBJ1-5, with a tentative D call TRBD1 (5 bases). CDR3 size: 11 residues. Germline V lookup: CDR1 SNHLY, CDR2 FYNNEI. V dropped 6 bases and J dropped 15 bases, with 15 bases sitting between them. CDR3 nucleotides: TGTGCCAGCAGGGCTGAGCGGGGGTGGCATTTT. The encoded protein is CASRAERGWHF.

This clonotype came up many times. The chain uses TRBV5-1 and TRBJ2-3; D unresolved. The germline gives CDR1 SGHRS, CDR2 YFSETQ. V was cut by 0 bases and J by 5 bases, with 1 base left in between. The CDR3 length is 11 residues. The CDR3 DNA sequence: TGCGCCAGCAGCTTGGAAGATACGCAGTATTTT. Its protein product is CASSLEDTQYF.

CDR3: CASSRGQGANVLTF. The CDR3 DNA reads as TGTGCCAGCAGCCGGGGGCAAGGGGCCAACGTCCTGACTTTC. The V and J genes are TRBV7-2 and TRBJ2-6; tentatively, D is TRBD1 or TRBD2 (6 bases each). Germline V CDR1 and CDR2: SGHTA, FQGNSA. Trimming cost V 5 bases and J 4 bases, with 9 bases left between them. There are 14 residues in the CDR3.

A few counts support this clonotype. The chain has TRBV24-1 and TRBJ1-2; a possible D gene is TRBD1 (6 bases). This CDR3 is built from 14 residues. Germline V CDR1 and CDR2: KGHDR, SFDVKD. V lost 2 bases and J 2 bases, leaving 8 bases between the germline ends. CDR3 DNA: TGTGCCACCAGTGATTCCGACAGGAACTATGGCTACACCTTC. Translation: CATSDSDRNYGYTF.

The table lists this clonotype with a few counts. The chain links TRBV12-3 or TRBV12-4 to TRBJ2-2; 9 positions match TRBD1. V lost 5 bases, J lost 3 bases, and 4 bases stayed unmatched. The CDR3 has 15 amino acids. Here the CDR3 reads CASSRGQGYTGELFF. CDR3 bases: TGTGCCAGCAGTAGGGGACAGGGTTACACCGGGGAGCTGTTTTTT.

The chain combines TRBV5-4 with TRBJ1-1; TRBD1 might be the D (6 bases). With 1 base removed from V and 0 bases from J, the gap between germline ends came to 10 bases. CDR3 size: 15 residues. Germline V gives CDR1 SGHNT, CDR2 YYREEE (reference sequence). The CDR3 loop reads CASSLTGQMNTEAFF. In nucleotides, the CDR3 is TGTGCCAGCAGCTTGACGGGACAAATGAACACTGAAGCTTTCTTT.

The rearrangement links TRBV20-1 to TRBJ1-1; D gene unclear. The CDR3 spans 13 residues. Germline loops: CDR1 DFQATT, CDR2 SNEGSKA (reference sequence). Trimming removed 8 bases at V and 0 bases at J, with 13 bases between. CDR3 DNA: TGCAGTACAATCAGTGCAATGAACACTGAAGCTTTCTTT. It is translated as CSTISAMNTEAFF.

This clonotype was seen a few times. The chain joins TRBV4-3 to TRBJ2-1, with TRBD2 as a possible D gene (6 bases). V lost 5 bases and J lost 9, with 20 bases in between. Germline-derived CDR1 and CDR2 are LGHNA and YSLEER. The CDR3 length is 15 residues. The CDR3 bases are TGCGCCAGCAGCAAACGTGGGTCGGGAGCAGGTGAGCAGTTCTTC. It translates to CASSKRGSGAGEQFF.

This clonotype has just a few counts. CDR3 protein: CAISERSGQNEQFF. Here the CDR3 DNA reads TGTGCCATCAGTGAGCGGTCAGGGCAAAATGAGCAGTTCTTC. The V call is TRBV10-3, the J call TRBJ2-1; maybe TRBD1 (5 bases). CDR1 and CDR2 from the germline V gene are ENHRY and SYGVKD. The germline V and J ends were trimmed by 2 bases and 7 bases, with 12 bases remaining between them. The CDR3 extends over 14 amino acids.

The chain joins TRBV29-1 to TRBJ2-3; TRBD2 matches at 9 bases. V gave up 8 bases and J gave up 2 bases; unmatched junction bases: 5. This CDR3 region has 13 residues. Germline lookup yields CDR1 SQVTM and CDR2 ANQGSEA. The CDR3 DNA sequence: TGCAGCTATGGCGGGAGGGCCACAGATACGCAGTATTTT. As protein: CSYGGRATDTQYF.